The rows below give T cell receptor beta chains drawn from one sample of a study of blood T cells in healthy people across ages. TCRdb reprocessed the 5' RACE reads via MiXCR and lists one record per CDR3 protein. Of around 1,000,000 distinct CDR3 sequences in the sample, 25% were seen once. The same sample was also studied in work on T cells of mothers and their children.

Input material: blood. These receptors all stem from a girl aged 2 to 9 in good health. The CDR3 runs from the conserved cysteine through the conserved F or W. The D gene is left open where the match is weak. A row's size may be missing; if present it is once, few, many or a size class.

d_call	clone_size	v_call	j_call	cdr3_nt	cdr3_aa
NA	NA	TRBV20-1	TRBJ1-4	TGCAGTGCTACCTCCCCAGCTAATGAAAAACTGTTTTTT	CSATSPANEKLFF
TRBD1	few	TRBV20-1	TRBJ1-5	TGCAGTGCTAGAGATCGTCGGACAGGGGTAAATCAGCCCCAGCATTTT	CSARDRRTGVNQPQHF
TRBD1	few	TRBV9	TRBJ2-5	TGTGCCAGCAGCGTCCAGGGGGCGGGGGAGACCCAGTACTTC	CASSVQGAGETQYF
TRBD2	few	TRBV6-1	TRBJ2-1	TGTGCCAGCAGTACAATAGCGGGAGGAAGCTACAATGAGCAGTTCTTC	CASSTIAGGSYNEQFF
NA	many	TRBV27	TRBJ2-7	TGTGCCAGCAGTTTCCAATTTTATTCCGAGCAGTACTTC	CASSFQFYSEQYF
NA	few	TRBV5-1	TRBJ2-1	TGCGCCAGCAGCTTGGCCCCAGGGGATGAGCAGTTCTTC	CASSLAPGDEQFF
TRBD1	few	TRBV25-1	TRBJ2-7	TGTGCCAGCAGTGAATACTTCGGACAGGGGGGTCTCTACGAGCAGTACTTC	CASSEYFGQGGLYEQYF
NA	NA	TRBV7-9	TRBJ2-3	TGTGCCAGCAGCTTAAAGGGTACGAGCACAGATACGCAGTATTTT	CASSLKGTSTDTQYF
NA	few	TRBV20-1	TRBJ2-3	TGCAGTGCCGTACTCACAGATACGCAGTATTTT	CSAVLTDTQYF
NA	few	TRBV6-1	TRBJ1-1	TGTGCCAGCAGTGAGGGACTGGGGACTGAAGCTTTCTTT	CASSEGLGTEAFF
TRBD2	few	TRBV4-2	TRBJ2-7	TGTGCCAGCAGCCAAACAGCGGGAAGTCTGTACGAGCAGTACTTC	CASSQTAGSLYEQYF
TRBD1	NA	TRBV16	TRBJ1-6	TGTGCCAGCAGCCGACCGACAGGGTCTAATTCACCCCTCCACTTT	CASSRPTGSNSPLHF
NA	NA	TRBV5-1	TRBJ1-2	TGCGCCAGCAGCTTTGATCGGGAAGGCTACACCTTC	CASSFDREGYTF
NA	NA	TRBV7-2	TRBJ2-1	TGTGCCAGCAGCTTAGCGCCGAGGGCCCCGTTCTTGGAGCAGTTCTTC	CASSLAPRAPFLEQFF
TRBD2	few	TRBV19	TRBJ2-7	TGTGCCAGTAGTGTCGCGGGAGTTGGCTACGAGCAGTACTTC	CASSVAGVGYEQYF
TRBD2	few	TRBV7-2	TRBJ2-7	TGTGCCAGCAGCGTCGCCTCGGGACTAGCGGGGGGCACATCCTACGAGCAGTACTTC	CASSVASGLAGGTSYEQYF
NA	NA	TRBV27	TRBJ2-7	TGTGCCAGCAGGGACTACCAATACACCGAGCAGTACTTC	CASRDYQYTEQYF
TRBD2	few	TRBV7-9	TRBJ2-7	TGTGCCAGCAGCCCTGGGGCGGGAGGGTACGAGCAGTACTTC	CASSPGAGGYEQYF
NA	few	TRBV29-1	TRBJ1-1	TGCAGCGTTGGGTTGAGGGGCGAGGAAGCTTTCTTT	CSVGLRGEEAFF
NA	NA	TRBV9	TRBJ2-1	TGTGCCAGCAGCGTAGGGGCCTGGGGGTATGAGCAGTTCTTC	CASSVGAWGYEQFF
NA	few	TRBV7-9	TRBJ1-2	TGTGCCAGCAGCTTACACCAGGGATATGGCTACACCTTC	CASSLHQGYGYTF
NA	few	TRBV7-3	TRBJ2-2	TGTGCCAGCAGCTCATATCTGGACACCGGGGAGCTGTTTTTT	CASSSYLDTGELFF
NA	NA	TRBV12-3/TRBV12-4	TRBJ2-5	TGTGCCGGCAGTTTGAAAGAGACCCAGTACTTC	CAGSLKETQYF
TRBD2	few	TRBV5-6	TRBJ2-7	TGTGCCAGCAGCCCCGGCGGGGACTACCTTTTTCTGGAGTACTTC	CASSPGGDYLFLEYF
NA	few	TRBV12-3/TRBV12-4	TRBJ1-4	TGTGCCAGCAGTCAACCAACCACCGACCGGGAAAAACTGTTTTTT	CASSQPTTDREKLFF
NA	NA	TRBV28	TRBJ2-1	TGTGCCAGCAGTTTAGATTTAGGGCAGAAGGTGGATGAGCAGTTCTTC	CASSLDLGQKVDEQFF
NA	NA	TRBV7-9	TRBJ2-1	TGTGCCAGCAGCTTACCAGGGCGAACTTTATATGAACAGTTCTTC	CASSLPGRTLYEQFF
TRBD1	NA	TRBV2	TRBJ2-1	TGTGCCAGCAGTCCGGGACAGGGACTCAATGAGCAGTTCTTC	CASSPGQGLNEQFF